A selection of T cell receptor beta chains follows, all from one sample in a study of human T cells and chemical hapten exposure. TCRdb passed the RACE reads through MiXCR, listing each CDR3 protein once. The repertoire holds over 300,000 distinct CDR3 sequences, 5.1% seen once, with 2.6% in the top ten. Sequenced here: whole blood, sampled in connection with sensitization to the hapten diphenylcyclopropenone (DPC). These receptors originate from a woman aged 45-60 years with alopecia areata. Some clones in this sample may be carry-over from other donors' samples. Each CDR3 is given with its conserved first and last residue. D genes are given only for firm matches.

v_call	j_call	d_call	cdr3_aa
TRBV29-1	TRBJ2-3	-	CSVDTGNTDTQYF
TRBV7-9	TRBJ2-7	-	CASSLPAVEQYF
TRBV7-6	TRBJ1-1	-	CASSLGSRQARDTEAFF
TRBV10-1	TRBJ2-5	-	CASSEMPAPTKETQYF
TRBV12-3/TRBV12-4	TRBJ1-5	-	CASTKSDSQVQPQHF
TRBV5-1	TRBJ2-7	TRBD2	CASSSAGTSGGPAAEQYF
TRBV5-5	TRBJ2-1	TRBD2	CASTLTRTSADYNEQFF
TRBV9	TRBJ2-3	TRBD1	CASSVEGALDTQYF
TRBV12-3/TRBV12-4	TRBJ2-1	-	CASSLGGAGNEQFF
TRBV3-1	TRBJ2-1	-	CASSQGLENPYNEQFF
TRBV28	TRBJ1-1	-	CASKAMGGAGNTEAFF
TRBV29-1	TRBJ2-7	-	CSILRPGKRYF
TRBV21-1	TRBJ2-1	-	CASSKGDNEQFF
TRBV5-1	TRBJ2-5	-	CASSGGARETQYF
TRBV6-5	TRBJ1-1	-	CASSTDIYTEAFF
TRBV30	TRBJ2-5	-	CAWSVLRGETQYF
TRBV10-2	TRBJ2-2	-	CASKAAAAGELFF
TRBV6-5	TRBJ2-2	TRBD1	CASSYLGTGGTGELFF
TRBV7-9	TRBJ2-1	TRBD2	CASSFSGPYNEQFF
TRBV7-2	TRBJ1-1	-	CASSRLQGEYTEAFF
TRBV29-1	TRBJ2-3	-	CSVERGGLTDTQYF
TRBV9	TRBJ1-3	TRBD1	CASSVEAGGYSGNTIYF
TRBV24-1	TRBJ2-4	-	CATSDPRDLGKNIQYF
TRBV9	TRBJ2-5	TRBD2	CTSSVAGARETQYF
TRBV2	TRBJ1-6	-	CASSNAPGSSPLHF
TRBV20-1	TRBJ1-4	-	CSGKMGTNEKLFF
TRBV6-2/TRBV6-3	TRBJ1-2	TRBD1	CASRRGDRDYTF
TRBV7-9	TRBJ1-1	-	CASSLGGPNRAEAFF
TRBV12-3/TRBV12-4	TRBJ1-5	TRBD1	CASRVGQGNQPQHF
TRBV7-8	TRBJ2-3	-	CASSPQGHGEYF
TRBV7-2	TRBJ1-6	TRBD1	CASSLVARGDSPLHF
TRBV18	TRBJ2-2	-	CASPTAGPTGELFF
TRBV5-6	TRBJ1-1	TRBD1	CASSFDRGIVSTEAFF
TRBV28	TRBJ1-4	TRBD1	CATYDRDNEKLFF
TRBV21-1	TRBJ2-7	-	CASRAGWHEQYF
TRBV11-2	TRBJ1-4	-	CASSLSPNEKLFF
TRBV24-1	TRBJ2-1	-	CATSDSVRNEQFF
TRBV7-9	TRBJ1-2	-	CASSSAGEGYTF
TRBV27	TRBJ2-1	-	CASSEMDRGQFF
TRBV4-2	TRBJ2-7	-	CASSQELTGPAGGEQYF
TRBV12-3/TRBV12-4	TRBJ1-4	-	CASSSQVREKLFF
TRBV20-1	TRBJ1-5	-	CSAPAPQHF
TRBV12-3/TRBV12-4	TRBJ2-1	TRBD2	CASSLGLVLFF
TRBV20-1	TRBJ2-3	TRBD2	CSASEAGAGLDTQYF
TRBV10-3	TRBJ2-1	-	CAISEVTGGQIYNEQFF
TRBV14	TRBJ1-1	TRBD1	CASSRTGGSEAFF
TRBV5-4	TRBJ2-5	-	CASSLVGAPGETQYF
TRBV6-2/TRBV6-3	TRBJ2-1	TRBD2	CASSYSIREGRNEQFF
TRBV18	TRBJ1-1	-	CASSPLQAMNTEAFF
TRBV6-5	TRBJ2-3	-	CASSYSIFGSTDTQYF
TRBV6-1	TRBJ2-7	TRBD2	CASSDLGEGQYF
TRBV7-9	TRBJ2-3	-	CASSFGVRTTDTQYF